This TCR beta chain was sequenced in a study of beta chain features in type 1 diabetes. The study's findings and limits: Since sequencing was performed on cDNA, cells with high TCR expression could be over-represented.

This clone has more than one count but fewer than ten. Antigen unknown. Sequencing targeted expressed TCRB transcripts, as all isolated RNA had been reverse transcribed. The repertoire was sequenced with immunoSEQ multiplex PCR; TCRdb's copy has only in-frame clones and lacks some. The data show almost 250,000 clones, approximately 14% seen once. Looked up from germline, CDR1 is MNHNY and CDR2 is SVGAGI (reference sequence). This CDR3 comprises 15 residues. The ends lost 6 bases at V and 8 bases at J; junction bases unmatched: 13. Sequenced material: naive CD4+ T cells from blood. The TCR comes from a middle-aged woman in good health. The chain carries TRBV6-6 and TRBJ1-2; 9 bases agree with TRBD1. The CDR3 is CASRTRDREREGYTF. CDR3 coding DNA: TGTGCCAGCAGAACCCGGGACAGGGAACGAGAGGGCTACACCTTC.